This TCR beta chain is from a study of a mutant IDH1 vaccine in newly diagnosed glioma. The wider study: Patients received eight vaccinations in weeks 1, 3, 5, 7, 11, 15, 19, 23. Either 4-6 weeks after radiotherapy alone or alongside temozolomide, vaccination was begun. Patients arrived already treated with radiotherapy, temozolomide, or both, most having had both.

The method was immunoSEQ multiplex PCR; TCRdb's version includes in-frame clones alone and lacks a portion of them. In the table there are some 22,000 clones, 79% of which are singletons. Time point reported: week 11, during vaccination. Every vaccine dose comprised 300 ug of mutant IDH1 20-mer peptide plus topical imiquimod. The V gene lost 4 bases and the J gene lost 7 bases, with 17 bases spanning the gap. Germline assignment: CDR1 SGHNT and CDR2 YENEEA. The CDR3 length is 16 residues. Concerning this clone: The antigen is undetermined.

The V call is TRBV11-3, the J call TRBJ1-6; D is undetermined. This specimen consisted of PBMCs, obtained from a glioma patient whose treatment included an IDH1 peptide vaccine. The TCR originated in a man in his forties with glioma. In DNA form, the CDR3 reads TGTGCCAGCAGCTCCACCTTGTTTGGCATGAATTCACCCCTCCACTTT. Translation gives CASSSTLFGMNSPLHF.